The table lists the clone carrying this TCR beta chain with a count of one. This entry comes from a study of blood T cell repertoires in COVID-19. Some clones are missing from TCRdb's copy, which holds only in-frame ones; the method was immunoSEQ multiplex PCR. The sample holds 20,000 to 25,000 clones; approximately 87% are singletons and the top ten take about 25%. This CDR3 is built from 15 residues. The germline V gene encodes CDR1 SGHRS and CDR2 YFSETQ. Trimming took 2 bases from V and 5 from J; bases not matched to a gene: 4. Source material: peripheral blood. This receptor was obtained from a human donor with active COVID-19. The donor label of this sample is uncertain. This rearrangement joins TRBV5-1 to TRBJ2-3, with TRBD2 matching over 11 bases. The CDR3 loop is CASSFSGGEIDTQYF. The CDR3 DNA follows: TGCGCCAGCAGCTTTAGCGGGGGGGAAATAGATACGCAGTATTTT. The whole variable domain, filled in from reference TRBV5-1 and TRBJ2-3, reads KAGVTQTPRYLIKTRGQQVTLSCSPISGHRSVSWYQQTPGQGLQFLFEYFSETQRNKGNFPGRFSGRQFSNSRSEMNVSTLELGDSALYLCASSFSGGEIDTQYFGPGTRLTVL.